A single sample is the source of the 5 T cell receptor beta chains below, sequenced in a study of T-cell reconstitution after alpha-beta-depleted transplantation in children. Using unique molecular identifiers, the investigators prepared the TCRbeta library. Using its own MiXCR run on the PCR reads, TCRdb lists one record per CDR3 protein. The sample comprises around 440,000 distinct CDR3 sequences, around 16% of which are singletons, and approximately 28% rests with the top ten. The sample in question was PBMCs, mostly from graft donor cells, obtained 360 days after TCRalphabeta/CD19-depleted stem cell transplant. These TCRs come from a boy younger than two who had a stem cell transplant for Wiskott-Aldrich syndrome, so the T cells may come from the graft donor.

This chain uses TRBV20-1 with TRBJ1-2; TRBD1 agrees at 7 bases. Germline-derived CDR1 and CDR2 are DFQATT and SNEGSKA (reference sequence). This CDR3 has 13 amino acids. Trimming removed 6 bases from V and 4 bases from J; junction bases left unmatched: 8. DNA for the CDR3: TGCAGTGCGTCGGGACAGATTTTCTATGGCTACACCTTC. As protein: CSASGQIFYGYTF.

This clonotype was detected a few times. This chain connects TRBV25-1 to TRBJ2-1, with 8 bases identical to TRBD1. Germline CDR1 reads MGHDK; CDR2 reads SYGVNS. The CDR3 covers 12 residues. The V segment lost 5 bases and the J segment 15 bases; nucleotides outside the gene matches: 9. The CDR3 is CASSPGQGRGFF. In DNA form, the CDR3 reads TGTGCCAGCAGTCCCGGACAGGGCAGGGGGTTCTTC.

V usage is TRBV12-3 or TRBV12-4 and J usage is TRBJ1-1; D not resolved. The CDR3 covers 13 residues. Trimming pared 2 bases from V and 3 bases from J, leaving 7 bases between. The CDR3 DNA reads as TGTGCCAGCAGTTTACGGGGTGACACTGAAGCTTTCTTT. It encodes CASSLRGDTEAFF.

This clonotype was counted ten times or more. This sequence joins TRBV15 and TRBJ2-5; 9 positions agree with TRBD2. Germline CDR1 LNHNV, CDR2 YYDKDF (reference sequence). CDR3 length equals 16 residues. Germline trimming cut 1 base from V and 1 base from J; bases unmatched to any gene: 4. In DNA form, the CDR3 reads TGTGCCACCAGCAGAGGGTTAGCGGGAGTCCAAGAGACCCAGTACTTC. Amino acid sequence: CATSRGLAGVQETQYF.

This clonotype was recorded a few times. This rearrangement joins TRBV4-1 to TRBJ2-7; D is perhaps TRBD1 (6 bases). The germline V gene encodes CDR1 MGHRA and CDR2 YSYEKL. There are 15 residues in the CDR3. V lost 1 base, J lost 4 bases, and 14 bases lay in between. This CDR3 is CASSQVTRGPYEQYF. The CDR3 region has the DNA TGCGCCAGCAGCCAAGTTACCAGGGGACCTTACGAGCAGTACTTC.